The entry below gives a single TCR beta chain sequence along with its context. Its antigen is undetermined. This sample stems from a study of T cell responses to AZD1222 COVID-19 vaccine. Study observations and caveats: Females outnumbered males among donors, who were mostly white British; clonal diversity was possibly underestimated.

Clones were read by immunoSEQ multiplex PCR, and TCRdb kept only the in-frame ones, dropping some. The table has some 130,000 clones, over 85% seen once. J gave up 0 bases and V 3 bases, and 2 bases lay outside the gene matches. The CDR3 covers 15 residues. In germline, CDR1 is SNHLY, CDR2 FYNNEI. This TCR was sampled from an adult who received the AZD1222 COVID-19 vaccine. J is TRBJ2-1 and V is TRBV2, with 7 bases fitting TRBD1. The material was peripheral blood, obtained 28 days after the second AZD1222 dose. CDR3 DNA: TGTGCCAGCAGTGAGGACAGGAGCTCCTACAATGAGCAGTTCTTC. Protein product: CASSEDRSSYNEQFF.